This is a list of T cell receptor beta chains from one sample in a study of beta chain features in type 1 diabetes. Produced via immunoSEQ multiplex PCR; TCRdb's table is partial and in-frame only. The table lists about 620,000 clones, roughly a sixth of them singletons. The specimen was naive CD4+ T cells from blood. These receptors all come from a man between 18 and 29 years old in good health. CDR3s include the opening cysteine and the closing phenylalanine or tryptophan. D genes are given only for firm matches. Some rows mark clone size as missing; the rest say once, few, many or name a class of expanded clone.

v_gene	j_gene	d_gene	abundance	CDR3aa	CDR3nt
TRBV18	TRBJ1-2	TRBD1	-	CASSPMDRVGYGYTF	TGTGCCAGCTCACCCATGGACAGGGTTGGCTATGGCTACACCTTC
TRBV7-6	TRBJ1-6	-	few	CASSARIQGGDSPLHF	TGTGCCAGCAGCGCACGAATACAGGGAGGCGATTCACCCCTCCACTTT
TRBV4-3	TRBJ1-2	-	few	CASSQTLDTGIYGYTF	TGCGCCAGCAGCCAAACACTTGACACAGGGATCTATGGCTACACCTTC
TRBV2	TRBJ1-5	TRBD1	-	CASSVQGAPGQPQHF	TGTGCCAGCAGTGTACAGGGGGCGCCGGGTCAGCCCCAGCATTTT
TRBV28	TRBJ2-7	TRBD1	few	CASSLGQFPREQYF	TGTGCCAGCAGTTTGGGACAGTTTCCCCGGGAGCAGTACTTC
TRBV10-3	TRBJ2-5	TRBD1	-	CAISDSRTGWETQYF	TGTGCCATCAGTGATTCCCGGACAGGGTGGGAGACCCAGTACTTC
TRBV7-6	TRBJ1-3	-	-	CASSLAVWAKAGNTIYF	TGTGCCAGCAGCTTAGCGGTTTGGGCAAAGGCTGGAAACACCATATATTTT
TRBV19	TRBJ2-1	-	-	CASSVYNEQFF	TGTGCCAGTAGTGTTTACAATGAGCAGTTCTTC
TRBV7-9	TRBJ2-5	-	-	CAVHRTGTARTGEQYF	TGTGCGGTCCATCGCACCGGGACAGCGCGCACGGGAGAGCAGTACTTC
TRBV2	TRBJ1-4	TRBD1	-	CASLTGSEKLFF	TGTGCCAGCCTGACAGGGAGTGAAAAACTGTTTTTT
TRBV6-5	TRBJ1-2	TRBD1	-	CASSYSGQGTYGYTF	TGTGCCAGCAGTTACTCGGGACAGGGTACCTATGGCTACACCTTC
TRBV7-3	TRBJ2-1	-	few	CASSAGRSREQFF	TGTGCCAGCAGTGCTGGACGGTCGAGGGAGCAGTTCTTC
TRBV15	TRBJ2-1	-	few	CATSRALAAGWAYNEQFF	TGTGCCACCAGCAGGGCCCTAGCTGCGGGATGGGCCTACAATGAGCAGTTCTTC
TRBV7-2	TRBJ2-7	-	-	CASSLDRGGYEQYF	TGTGCCAGCAGCTTAGACAGGGGGGGCTACGAGCAGTACTTC
TRBV7-2	TRBJ2-3	-	-	CASSLVGSGRTDTQYF	TGTGCCAGCAGCTTAGTAGGTAGCGGACGCACAGATACGCAGTATTTT
TRBV1	TRBJ2-7	-	few	CTSSRRGLLFYEQYF	TGCACCAGCAGCCGCCGAGGCCTTTTGTTCTACGAGCAGTACTTC